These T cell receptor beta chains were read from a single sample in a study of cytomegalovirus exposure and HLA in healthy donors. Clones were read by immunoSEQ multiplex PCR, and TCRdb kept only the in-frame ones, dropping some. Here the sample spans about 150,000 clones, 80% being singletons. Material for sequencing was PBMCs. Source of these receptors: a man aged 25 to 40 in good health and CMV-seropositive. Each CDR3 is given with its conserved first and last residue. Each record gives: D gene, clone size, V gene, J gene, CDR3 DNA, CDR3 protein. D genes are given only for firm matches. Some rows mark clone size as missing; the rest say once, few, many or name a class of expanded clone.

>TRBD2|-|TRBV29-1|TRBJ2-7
TGCAGCGTTGAAGAGTTTGCTAGCGGGAGTGTTTCGGGTGAGCAGTACTTC
CSVEEFASGSVSGEQYF
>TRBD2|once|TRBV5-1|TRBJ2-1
TGCGCCAGCAGCCTATCGGTACTAGCGGGATCCAATGAGCAGTTCTTC
CASSLSVLAGSNEQFF
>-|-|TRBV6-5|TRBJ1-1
TGTGCCAGCAGTTACGGGGCTATGGTGAACACTGAAGCTTTCTTT
CASSYGAMVNTEAFF
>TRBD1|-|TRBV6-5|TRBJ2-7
TGTGCCAGCAGTAGACAGGGACCGGGCGAGCAGTACTTC
CASSRQGPGEQYF
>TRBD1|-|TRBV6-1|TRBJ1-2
TGTGCCAGTTGGAAAGACAGGGTTGGCTACACCTTC
CASWKDRVGYTF
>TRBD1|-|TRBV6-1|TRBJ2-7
TGTGCCAGCAGTAAGTCGACAGGGGGCTACGAGCAGTACTTC
CASSKSTGGYEQYF
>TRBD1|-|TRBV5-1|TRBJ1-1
TGCGCCAGCAGCTTCGACAGGGTTAATGCTGAAGCTTTCTTT
CASSFDRVNAEAFF
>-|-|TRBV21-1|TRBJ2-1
TGTGCCAGCAAGGGCGGGAGAGTCCACAATGAGCAGTTCTTC
CASKGGRVHNEQFF
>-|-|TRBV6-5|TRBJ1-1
TGTGCCAGCAGTTACTCGATACAGGTCCCTGAAGCTTTCTTT
CASSYSIQVPEAFF
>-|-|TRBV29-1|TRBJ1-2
TGCAGCGTTGCGACAGGCGACTATGGCTACACCTTC
CSVATGDYGYTF
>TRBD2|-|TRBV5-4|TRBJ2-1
TGTGCCAGCAGCTCGGGACTAGCGGGAAAGGTTGAGCAGTTCTTC
CASSSGLAGKVEQFF
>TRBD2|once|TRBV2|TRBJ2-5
TGTGCCAGCAGTCTTCGGCTAGCGGGAGAGGAGACCCAGTACTTC
CASSLRLAGEETQYF
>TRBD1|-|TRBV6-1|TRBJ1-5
TGTGCCAGCAGTGAAGCTGGCGGGACAGGGGGACAGCCCCAGCATTTT
CASSEAGGTGGQPQHF
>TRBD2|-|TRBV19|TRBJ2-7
TGTGCCAGTAGTACGGGACTAGGAGACGACGAGCAGTACTTC
CASSTGLGDDEQYF
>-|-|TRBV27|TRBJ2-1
TGTGCCAGCAGTTTTGGGCTGTCCTACAATGAGCAGTTCTTC
CASSFGLSYNEQFF
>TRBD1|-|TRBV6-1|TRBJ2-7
TGTGCCAGCAGGGGACAGGGATCCTACGAGCAGTACTTC
CASRGQGSYEQYF
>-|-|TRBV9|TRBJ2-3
TGTGCCAGCAGCCCTGGGGCCCTCCACACAGATACGCAGTATTTT
CASSPGALHTDTQYF
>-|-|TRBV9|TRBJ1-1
TGTGCCAGCAGCTCCAGCGGAAGTACTGAAGCTTTCTTT
CASSSSGSTEAFF
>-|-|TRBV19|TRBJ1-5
TGTGCCAGTAGTATGGTCCTAGGACACGCCGGTCAGCCCCAGCATTTT
CASSMVLGHAGQPQHF
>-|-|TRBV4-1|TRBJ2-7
TGCGCCAGCAGCCAAGCCGAGAGCTCCTACGAGCAGTACTTC
CASSQAESSYEQYF
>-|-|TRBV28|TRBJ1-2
TGTGCCAGCAGGGGAGCGGGGGGTAACTATGGCTACACCTTC
CASRGAGGNYGYTF
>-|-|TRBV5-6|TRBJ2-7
TGTGCCAGCAGCTTGGCAGGGGTGGACTCCTACGAGCAGTACTTC
CASSLAGVDSYEQYF
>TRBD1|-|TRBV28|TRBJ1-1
TGTGCCAGCAGTTTGACAGGGTACACTGAAGCTTTCTTT
CASSLTGYTEAFF
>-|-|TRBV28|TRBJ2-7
TGTGCCAGCAGTTCATCACAGGGAACGAAGGAGCAGTACTTC
CASSSSQGTKEQYF
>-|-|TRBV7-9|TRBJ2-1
TGTGCCAGCAGCCGAAGCGCTTCGGGGAGTGGGCAGTTCTTC
CASSRSASGSGQFF
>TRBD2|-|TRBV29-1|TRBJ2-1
TGCAGCGTTTTAGCGGGATATGGAAATGAGCAGTTCTTC
CSVLAGYGNEQFF
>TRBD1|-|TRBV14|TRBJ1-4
TGTGCCAGCAGCACCAGACAACAGGGGGCGCGAGAAAAACTGTTTTTT
CASSTRQQGAREKLFF
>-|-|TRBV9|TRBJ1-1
TGTGCCAGCAGCGCCCCAGGGAAGTGGGCTTTCTTT
CASSAPGKWAFF
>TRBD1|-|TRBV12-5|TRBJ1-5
TGTGCTAGTGGTTTGGACAGGGGGTATCAGCCCCAGCATTTT
CASGLDRGYQPQHF
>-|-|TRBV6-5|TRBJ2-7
TGTGCCAGCAGTACCCCCGACAGCTACGAGCAGTACTTC
CASSTPDSYEQYF
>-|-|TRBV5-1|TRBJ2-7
TGCGCCAGCAGCCCAGTCGGTGGAGGCTCCTACGAGCAGTACTTC
CASSPVGGGSYEQYF
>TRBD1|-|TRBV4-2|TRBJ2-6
TGTGCCAGCAGTCGACAGGGGGCCGGGGCCAACGTCCTGACTTTC
CASSRQGAGANVLTF
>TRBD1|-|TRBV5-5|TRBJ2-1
TGTGCCAGCAGCTTCCCCGGGACAGGGAGAGGTGAGCAGTTCTTC
CASSFPGTGRGEQFF